Given below is one T cell receptor beta chain in context. The CDR3 loop spans 15 amino acids. V lost 6 bases, J lost 2 bases, and 6 bases stayed unmatched. Germline values: CDR1 MNHEY, CDR2 SVGAGI. The data derive from a study of cytomegalovirus exposure and HLA in healthy donors. Both 60 Vbeta primers and 13 Jbeta primers went into the PCR. Some clones are missing from TCRdb's copy, which holds only in-frame ones; the method was immunoSEQ multiplex PCR. The table lists about 200,000 clones, 80% to 90% of them singletons. This TCR was recovered from a man in his forties in good health and CMV-seropositive. Sample: PBMCs. The chain combines TRBV6-5 with TRBJ2-3, with 9 bases aligning to TRBD1. CDR3: CASSYRGLVTDTQYF. The CDR3 DNA reads as TGTGCCAGCAGCTACAGGGGGCTGGTCACAGATACGCAGTATTTT.